This is a list of T cell receptor beta chains from one sample in a study of OX40 agonist ivuxolimab in advanced cancers. TCRdb's copy holds only in-frame clones and misses some; the assay was immunoSEQ multiplex PCR. Of about 58,000 clones in the sample, roughly nine tenths were seen once. The sequences come from CD4+ or CD8+ T cells sorted from blood, collected in a trial of the OX40 agonist ivuxolimab. All receptors come from an adult with an advanced solid tumor such as melanoma, head and neck, liver or kidney cancer. Each CDR3 is given without its conserved first and last residue.

j_call | v_call | cdr3_length | cdr3_aa
TRBJ1-5 | TRBV29-1 | 12 | SVILGRGNQPQH
TRBJ2-3 | TRBV2 | 13 | ARNKGAGETDTQY
TRBJ2-7 | TRBV10-3 | 13 | AISESVGGLYEQY
TRBJ2-7 | TRBV2 | 10 | ATRDLGYEQY
TRBJ2-5 | TRBV5-1 | 12 | ASSEGLAGGTQY
TRBJ2-5 | TRBV5-8 | 13 | ASSLVFGLAETQY
TRBJ1-1 | TRBV29-1 | 11 | SVSRGGNTEAF
TRBJ1-6 | TRBV13 | 10 | ASSLDRRSLH
TRBJ2-3 | TRBV5-8 | 15 | ASSLGASGSSSDTQY
TRBJ2-2 | TRBV7-8 | 12 | ASSFGLRGRELF
TRBJ2-7 | TRBV7-2 | 11 | ASSRGSSYEQY
TRBJ2-7 | TRBV7-3 | 13 | ASSPIAGPSGEQY
TRBJ2-1 | TRBV5-1 | 11 | ASSWIAGNEQF
TRBJ2-3 | TRBV30 | 14 | AGFRGDRGLSDTQY
TRBJ1-1 | TRBV2 | 11 | ASSELGGSIAF
TRBJ2-7 | TRBV5-1 | 12 | ASRRDSTSYEQY
TRBJ2-3 | TRBV28 | 14 | ASSRKGAASTDTQY
TRBJ1-5 | TRBV19 | 13 | ASSIDRGGNQPQH
TRBJ2-1 | TRBV7-9 | 13 | ASSLVLGEGGEQF
TRBJ1-4 | TRBV6-1 | 11 | ASSPGPWEKLF
TRBJ1-2 | TRBV7-9 | 13 | ASSLVDRGQNGYT
TRBJ2-2 | TRBV15 | 11 | ATSRGWTGELF
TRBJ2-4 | TRBV28 | 13 | ASSTPGVAKNIQY
TRBJ2-3 | TRBV5-8 | 12 | ASSLVGFTDTQY
TRBJ2-7 | TRBV29-1 | 9 | SVEDSYEQY
TRBJ2-7 | TRBV27 | 12 | ASSFGEGALEQY